These T cell receptor beta chains were read from a single sample in a study of blood T cell repertoires in COVID-19. The repertoire was sequenced with immunoSEQ multiplex PCR; TCRdb's copy has only in-frame clones and lacks some. Here the sample spans 250,000 to 400,000 clones, 75% to 90% being singletons. Sequenced input: peripheral blood. The receptors come from a woman in her 30s with COVID-19, enrolled during active disease. Both conserved end residues are part of each CDR3. Fields, in order: D gene, J gene, clone size, V gene, CDR3 protein, CDR3 DNA. The D gene is left open where the match is weak. Size is stated for part of the rows, as once, few or many counts, or as a class when the clone is expanded.

TRBD2 TRBJ2-3 once TRBV27 CASSPIGLAGGGTDTQYF TGTGCCAGCAGTCCTATTGGACTAGCGGGAGGGGGGACAGATACGCAGTATTTT
. TRBJ1-5 . TRBV2 CASTQGEGPQHF TGTGCCAGCACCCAAGGGGAAGGGCCCCAGCATTTT
. TRBJ2-5 . TRBV28 CASSSKWQGRETQYF TGTGCCAGCAGTTCGAAATGGCAGGGTCGGGAGACCCAGTACTTC
. TRBJ1-2 . TRBV3-1/TRBV3-2 CASSQDLGRELGYTF TGTGCCAGCAGCCAAGATCTGGGCCGTGAACTTGGCTACACCTTC
. TRBJ1-3 . TRBV29-1 CSAPVGNTIYF TGCAGCGCACCGGTGGGAAACACCATATATTTT
. TRBJ2-5 once TRBV11-2 CASSSEAPDTYQETQYF TGTGCCAGCAGCTCGGAAGCGCCAGATACTTACCAAGAGACCCAGTACTTC
. TRBJ1-2 . TRBV3-1/TRBV3-2 CASSPRRGGSNSYTF TGTGCCAGCAGCCCACGACGCGGAGGTTCGAATAGCTACACCTTC
. TRBJ1-5 . TRBV30 CAWSVRRGANQPQHF TGTGCCTGGAGTGTACGGCGGGGGGCGAATCAGCCCCAGCATTTT
. TRBJ1-2 . TRBV2 CASSEGRGYTF TGTGCCAGCAGTGAAGGGAGAGGCTACACCTTC
. TRBJ2-1 . TRBV7-9 CASSETALGWKVEQFF TGTGCCAGCAGCGAGACAGCCCTAGGTTGGAAGGTTGAGCAGTTCTTC
. TRBJ2-3 . TRBV29-1 CSVEPRSSTTDTQYF TGCAGCGTTGAACCGAGGTCCTCTACCACAGATACGCAGTATTTT
TRBD2 TRBJ2-1 once TRBV10-3 CAIEDLAGGHNEQFF TGTGCCATCGAAGACCTAGCGGGAGGACACAATGAGCAGTTCTTC
. TRBJ1-1 . TRBV3-1/TRBV3-2 CASSKGGTEAFF TGTGCCAGCAGTAAAGGGGGCACTGAAGCTTTCTTT
TRBD2 TRBJ2-3 . TRBV7-2 CASSYLGGWPTTSTDTQYF TGTGCCAGCAGCTACCTGGGAGGGTGGCCCACTACTAGCACAGATACGCAGTATTTT
. TRBJ2-5 . TRBV3-1/TRBV3-2 CASSPNTAGGETQYF TGTGCCAGCAGCCCCAATACAGCGGGTGGGGAGACCCAGTACTTC
. TRBJ1-3 . TRBV18 CASSQFATAGNTIYF TGTGCCAGCTCACAGTTCGCGACAGCTGGAAACACCATATATTTT
. TRBJ1-3 . TRBV7-2 CASSQQGGASSGNTIYF TGTGCCAGCAGCCAGCAAGGTGGGGCCAGCTCTGGAAACACCATATATTTT
TRBD1 TRBJ1-1 few TRBV2 CASSRQGHPPGTEAFF TGTGCCAGCAGCCGACAGGGTCACCCCCCGGGGACTGAAGCTTTCTTT
. TRBJ2-7 . TRBV7-9 CASSFAGIAYEQYF TGTGCCAGCAGCTTTGCAGGGATCGCCTACGAGCAGTACTTC
TRBD2 TRBJ2-7 . TRBV3-1/TRBV3-2 CASSQDWGRDYEQYF TGTGCCAGCAGCCAAGATTGGGGGAGGGATTACGAGCAGTACTTC
. TRBJ1-1 . TRBV30 CAWSVGAVNTEAFF TGTGCCTGGAGTGTGGGGGCCGTGAACACTGAAGCTTTCTTT
TRBD2 TRBJ2-1 . TRBV30 CAWDLAGGNEQFF TGTGCCTGGGACCTAGCGGGAGGGAATGAGCAGTTCTTC
. TRBJ2-3 . TRBV28 CASSPLKFPDTQYF TGTGCCAGCAGTCCACTCAAGTTCCCAGATACGCAGTATTTT
TRBD1 TRBJ1-2 . TRBV27 CASSGQGARKGYTF TGTGCCAGCAGTGGACAGGGGGCAAGGAAGGGCTACACCTTC